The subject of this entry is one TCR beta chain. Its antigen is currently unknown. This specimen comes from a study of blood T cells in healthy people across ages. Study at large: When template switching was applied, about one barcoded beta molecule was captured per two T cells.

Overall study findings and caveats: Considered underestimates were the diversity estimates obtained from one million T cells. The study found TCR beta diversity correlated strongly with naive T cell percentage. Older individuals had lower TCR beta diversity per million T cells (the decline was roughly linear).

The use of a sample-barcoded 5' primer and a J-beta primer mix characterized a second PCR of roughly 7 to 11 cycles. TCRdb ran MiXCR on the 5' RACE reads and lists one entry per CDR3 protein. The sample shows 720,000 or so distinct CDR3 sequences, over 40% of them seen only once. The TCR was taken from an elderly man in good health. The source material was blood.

This CDR3 is CASSQGRLANTDTQYF. The CDR3 DNA reads as TGTGCCAGCAGCCAAGGGCGACTAGCGAACACAGATACGCAGTATTTT. V is TRBV3-1 and J is TRBJ2-3; 8 nucleotides match TRBD2. V was clipped by 1 base and J by 2 bases; unmatched bases: 5. There are 16 residues in the CDR3. Per germline, CDR1 LGHDT and CDR2 YNNKEL (reference sequence).